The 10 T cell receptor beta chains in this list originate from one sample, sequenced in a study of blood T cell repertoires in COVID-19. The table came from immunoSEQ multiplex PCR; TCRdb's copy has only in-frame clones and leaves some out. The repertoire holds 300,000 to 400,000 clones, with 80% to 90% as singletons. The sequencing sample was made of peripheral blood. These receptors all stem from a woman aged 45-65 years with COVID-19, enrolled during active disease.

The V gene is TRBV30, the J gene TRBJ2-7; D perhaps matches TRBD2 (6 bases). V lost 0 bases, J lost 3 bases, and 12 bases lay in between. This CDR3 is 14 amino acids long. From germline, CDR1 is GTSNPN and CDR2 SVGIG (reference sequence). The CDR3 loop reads CAWSVWGVGYEQYF. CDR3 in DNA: TGTGCCTGGAGTGTTTGGGGGGTAGGCTACGAGCAGTACTTC.

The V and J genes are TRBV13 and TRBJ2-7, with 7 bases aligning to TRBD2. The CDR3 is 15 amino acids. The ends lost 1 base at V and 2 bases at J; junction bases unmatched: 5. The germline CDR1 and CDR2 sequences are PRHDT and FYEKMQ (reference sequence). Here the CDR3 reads CASSLAGGRPYEQYF. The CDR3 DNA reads TGTGCCAGCAGCTTAGCGGGGGGACGCCCCTACGAGCAGTACTTC. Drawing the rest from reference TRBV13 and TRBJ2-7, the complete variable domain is AAGVIQSPRHLIKEKRETATLKCYPIPRHDTVYWYQQGPGQDPQFLISFYEKMQSDKGSIPDRFSAQQFSDYHSELNMSSLELGDSALYFCASSLAGGRPYEQYFGPGTRLTVT.

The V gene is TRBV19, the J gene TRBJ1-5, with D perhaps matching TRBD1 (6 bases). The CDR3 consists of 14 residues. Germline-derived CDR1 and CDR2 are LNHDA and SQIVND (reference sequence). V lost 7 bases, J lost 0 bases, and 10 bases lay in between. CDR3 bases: TGTGCCAGTACCCGGGACATTAGCAATCAGCCCCAGCATTTT. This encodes CASTRDISNQPQHF.

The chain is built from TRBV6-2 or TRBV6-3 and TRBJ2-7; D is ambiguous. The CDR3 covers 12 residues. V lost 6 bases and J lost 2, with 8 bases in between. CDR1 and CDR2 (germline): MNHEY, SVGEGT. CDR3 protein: CASSDKAYEQYF. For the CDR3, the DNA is TGTGCCAGCAGCGACAAGGCCTACGAGCAGTACTTC.

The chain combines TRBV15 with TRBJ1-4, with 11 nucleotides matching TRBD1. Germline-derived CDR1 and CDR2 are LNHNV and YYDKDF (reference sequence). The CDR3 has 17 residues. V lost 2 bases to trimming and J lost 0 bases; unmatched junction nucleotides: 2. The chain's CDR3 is CATSRSGQGATNEKLFF. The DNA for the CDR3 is TGTGCCACCAGCAGATCGGGACAGGGGGCAACTAATGAAAAACTGTTTTTT.

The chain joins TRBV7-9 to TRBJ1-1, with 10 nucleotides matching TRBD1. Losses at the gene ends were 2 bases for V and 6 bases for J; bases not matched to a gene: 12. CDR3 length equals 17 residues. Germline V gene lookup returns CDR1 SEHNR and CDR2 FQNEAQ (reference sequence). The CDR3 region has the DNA TGTGCCAGCAGCTTACGTTTGACAGGGGGCAGAGGCTCTGAAGCTTTCTTT. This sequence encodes CASSLRLTGGRGSEAFF.

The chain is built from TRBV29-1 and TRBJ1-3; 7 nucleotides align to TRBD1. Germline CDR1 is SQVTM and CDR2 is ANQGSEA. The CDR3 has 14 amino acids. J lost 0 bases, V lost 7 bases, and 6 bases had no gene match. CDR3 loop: CSAEDRRSGNTIYF. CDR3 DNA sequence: TGCAGCGCCGAGGACAGGCGCTCTGGAAACACCATATATTTT.

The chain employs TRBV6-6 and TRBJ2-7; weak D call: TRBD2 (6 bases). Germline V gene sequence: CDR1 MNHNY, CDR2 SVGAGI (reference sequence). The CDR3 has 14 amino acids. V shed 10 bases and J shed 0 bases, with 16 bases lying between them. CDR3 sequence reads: CATGMGTASYEQYF. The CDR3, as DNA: TGTGCCACGGGGATGGGGACTGCCTCCTACGAGCAGTACTTC.

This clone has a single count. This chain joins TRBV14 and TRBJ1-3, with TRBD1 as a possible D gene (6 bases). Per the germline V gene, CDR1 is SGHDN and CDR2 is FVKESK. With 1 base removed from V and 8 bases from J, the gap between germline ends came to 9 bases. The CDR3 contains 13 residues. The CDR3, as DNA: TGTGCCAGCAGCCAAGCGGGGGGGCACACCATATATTTT. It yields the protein CASSQAGGHTIYF.

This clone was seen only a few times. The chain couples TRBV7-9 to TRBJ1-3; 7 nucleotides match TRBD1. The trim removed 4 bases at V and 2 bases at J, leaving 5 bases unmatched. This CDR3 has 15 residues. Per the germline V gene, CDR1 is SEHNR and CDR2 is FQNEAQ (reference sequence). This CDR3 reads CASSYQGGAGNTIYF. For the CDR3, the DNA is TGTGCCAGCAGCTACCAGGGGGGTGCTGGAAACACCATATATTTT. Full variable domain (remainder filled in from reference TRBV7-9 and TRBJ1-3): DTGVSQNPRHKITKRGQNVTFRCDPISEHNRLYWYRQTLGQGPEFLTYFQNEAQLEKSRLLSDRFSAERPKGSFSTLEIQRTEQGDSAMYLCASSYQGGAGNTIYFGEGSWLTVV.